Below, 14 T cell receptor beta chains from the same sample are listed, as sequenced in a study of blood T cell repertoires in COVID-19. The method was immunoSEQ multiplex PCR; TCRdb's version includes in-frame clones alone and lacks a portion of them. The data contain approximately 56,000 clones, approximately 92% of them singletons. The sequencing sample was made of peripheral blood. These receptors came from a woman aged 60-75 years with COVID-19, enrolled during active disease.

This clone was detected only once. The chain recombines TRBV3-1 (or the pseudogene TRBV3-2) with TRBJ2-3, with TRBD2 identical over 11 bases. The CDR3 is 15 amino acids. Germline CDR1 and CDR2: LGHDT and YNNKEL (reference sequence). J lost 1 base, V lost 4 bases, and 1 base had no gene match. CDR3: CASSLGLAGTDTQYF. The DNA for the CDR3 is TGTGCCAGCAGCCTGGGACTAGCGGGCACAGATACGCAGTATTTT.

This rearrangement joins TRBV3-1 (or the pseudogene TRBV3-2) to TRBJ2-2; 11 nucleotides match TRBD2. The V segment lost 0 bases and the J segment 4 bases; nucleotides outside the gene matches: 7. Germline-derived CDR1 and CDR2 are LGHDT and YNNKEL (reference sequence). CDR3 size: 18 residues. Here the CDR3 reads CASSQDGSLAGVTGELFF. Here the CDR3 DNA reads TGTGCCAGCAGCCAAGATGGATCACTAGCGGGAGTCACCGGGGAGCTGTTTTTT.

This chain links TRBV11-1 with TRBJ1-3; 7 bases are shared with TRBD1. CDR1 is SGHAT and CDR2 is FQDESV in the germline V gene (reference sequence). Trimming took 8 bases from V and 3 from J; bases not matched to a gene: 4. The CDR3 runs to 13 residues. CDR3 sequence reads: CASGRQGGNTIYF. CDR3 sequence (DNA): TGTGCCAGCGGAAGACAGGGTGGAAACACCATATATTTT.

This rearrangement joins TRBV3-1 (or the pseudogene TRBV3-2) to TRBJ1-3; no definite D call. Trimming stripped 0 bases from V and 0 bases from J, with 27 bases between. Germline lookup yields CDR1 LGHDT and CDR2 YNNKEL (reference sequence). The CDR3 runs 22 residues. CDR3 sequence: CASSQDLETFLGYLLSGNTIYF. As DNA, the CDR3 is TGTGCCAGCAGCCAAGATTTAGAGACATTTTTGGGCTATCTTCTCTCTGGAAACACCATATATTTT.

The chain carries TRBV12-3 or TRBV12-4 and TRBJ2-5; 8 nucleotides align to TRBD1. This CDR3 spans 13 amino acids. With 5 bases clipped from V and 2 bases from J, the junction kept 1 base outside the gene matches. CDR3 coding DNA: TGTGCCAGCAGTCGGACAGGGCAAGAGACCCAGTACTTC. It translates to CASSRTGQETQYF.

The chain uses TRBV19 and TRBJ2-1, with 9 bases identical to TRBD1. V shed 5 bases and J 4 bases; nucleotides not matched to a gene: 6. Germline assignment: CDR1 LNHDA and CDR2 SQIVND (reference sequence). The CDR3 has 15 amino acids. CDR3 coding DNA: TGTGCCAGTAGTGTACAGGGGGCGGAATACAATGAGCAGTTCTTC. Amino acids: CASSVQGAEYNEQFF.

The gene calls are TRBV24-1 and TRBJ2-1; tentative D call: TRBD1 (6 bases). The CDR3 runs to 16 residues. Deletions cut 4 bases from V and 8 bases from J, with 20 bases between. Germline values: CDR1 KGHDR, CDR2 SFDVKD. CDR3 sequence: CATSENTGKDGDEQFF. The CDR3 bases are TGTGCCACCAGTGAGAATACAGGGAAGGACGGGGATGAGCAGTTCTTC.

The genes are TRBV5-4 and TRBJ2-7, with TRBD1 matching over 11 bases. V lost 4 bases to trimming and J lost 8 bases; unmatched junction nucleotides: 5. CDR1 is SGHNT and CDR2 is YYREEE in the germline V gene (reference sequence). The CDR3 covers 13 residues. Here the CDR3 DNA reads TGTGCCAGCAGCGAGGGACAGGGGGTCAAGCAGTACTTC. Amino acids: CASSEGQGVKQYF.

This chain uses TRBV18 with TRBJ2-3; 11 nucleotides align to TRBD2. V lost 1 base and J lost 7; bases outside the gene matches: 13. The CDR3 has 18 residues. Germline V gene sequence: CDR1 KGHSH, CDR2 LQKENI. Here the CDR3 reads CASSPQWLAGGILNTQYF. The CDR3 nucleotides are TGTGCCAGCTCACCACAGTGGCTAGCGGGAGGTATATTGAATACGCAGTATTTT.

The chain employs TRBV6-6 and TRBJ2-7, with 11 nucleotides matching TRBD2. J lost 4 bases, V lost 6 bases, and 8 bases had no gene match. Germline values: CDR1 MNHNY, CDR2 SVGAGI (reference sequence). The CDR3 loop spans 15 amino acids. The CDR3 DNA reads as TGTGCCAGCAGCCCCGGGACTAGCGGCCGATACGAGCAGTACTTC. Its protein is CASSPGTSGRYEQYF.

The CDR3, as DNA: TGTGCCAGCAGTGATGGTGGGACAGGGGGCTGGGGCTACACCTTC. This encodes CASSDGGTGGWGYTF. The gene calls are TRBV25-1 and TRBJ1-2; 12 positions agree with TRBD1. Germline-derived CDR1 and CDR2 are MGHDK and SYGVNS. Trimming took 3 bases from V and 8 from J; bases not matched to a gene: 7. This CDR3 spans 15 amino acids.

This chain joins TRBV7-2 and TRBJ1-2, with 7 nucleotides matching TRBD1. There are 13 residues in the CDR3. Trimming at V came to 3 bases and at J to 7 bases, leaving 5 bases not matched to a gene. Germline lookup yields CDR1 SGHTA and CDR2 FQGNSA. DNA for the CDR3: TGTGCCAGCAGCTTCGACAGGGAAGGTGGCTACACCTTC. This encodes CASSFDREGGYTF. Complete variable domain (other parts from reference TRBV7-2 and TRBJ1-2): GAGVSQSPSNKVTEKGKDVELRCDPISGHTALYWYRQSLGQGLEFLIYFQGNSAPDKSGLPSDRFSAERTGGSVSTLTIQRTQQEDSAVYLCASSFDREGGYTFGSGTRLTVV.

The chain carries TRBV18 and TRBJ2-3; 7 bases fit TRBD1. CDR1 and CDR2 from the germline V gene are KGHSH and LQKENI. The CDR3 consists of 14 residues. Trimming took 9 bases from V and 2 from J; bases not matched to a gene: 8. CDR3 DNA sequence: TGTGCCAGTTACAGGGGTTCCCTCACAGATACGCAGTATTTT. The encoded protein is CASYRGSLTDTQYF.

This clone was detected a few times. The chain joins TRBV3-1 (or the pseudogene TRBV3-2) to TRBJ2-7; 9 nucleotides line up with TRBD2. The J segment lost 6 bases and the V segment lost 4 bases, leaving 7 bases of the junction unmatched. This CDR3 spans 14 amino acids. CDR1 is LGHDT, CDR2 YNNKEL, per germline (reference sequence). The CDR3 sequence is CASSRVAGVVEQYF. As DNA, the CDR3 is TGTGCCAGCAGCCGGGTAGCGGGAGTGGTCGAGCAGTACTTC.